This T cell receptor beta chain was sequenced in a study of OX40 agonist ivuxolimab in advanced cancers. Assay: immunoSEQ multiplex PCR; the TCRdb copy retains only in-frame clones and omits some. Of tens of thousands of clones listed, roughly 89% are singletons. Notes on the study in general: Circulating CD4+ and CD8+ T cells showed clonal expansion by week 6 at 0.1 to 3.0 mg/kg.

This clone was counted a few times. Its specificity is unknown. Per the germline V gene, CDR1 is SGHRS and CDR2 is YFSETQ. The CDR3 runs 16 residues. With 4 bases clipped from V and 0 bases from J, the junction kept 8 bases outside the gene matches. Specimen: CD4+ or CD8+ T cells sorted from blood, collected in a trial of the OX40 agonist ivuxolimab. The V and J genes are TRBV5-1 and TRBJ1-1, with 8 bases aligning to TRBD1. This receptor was identified in an adult with an advanced solid tumor such as melanoma, head and neck, liver or kidney cancer. CDR3 amino acids: CASSHSLTGVNTEAFF. CDR3 DNA: TGCGCCAGCAGCCACTCGTTGACAGGGGTGAACACTGAAGCTTTCTTT.